This T cell receptor (beta chain) was observed in a study of cytomegalovirus exposure and HLA in healthy donors. The V gene's germline CDR1 is SNHLY and CDR2 FYNNEI. This CDR3 is 16 amino acids long. V gave up 8 bases and J gave up 2 bases; unmatched junction bases: 9. The PCR had 60 Vbeta and 13 Jbeta primers. The assay was immunoSEQ multiplex PCR, and TCRdb's table has in-frame clones only and misses some. Of roughly 70,000 clones listed, roughly four fifths were seen once; the top ten hold under 2%. This sequence joins TRBV2 and TRBJ2-6; 7 bases line up with TRBD1. The sequence derives from a man younger than 30 in good health and CMV-seronegative. The sequenced sample consisted of PBMCs. The DNA for the CDR3 is TGTGCCAGCCAGACAGGGCTGATTACTGGGGCCAACGTCCTGACTTTC. Its translation is CASQTGLITGANVLTF.